The entry below describes one T cell receptor (beta chain). The antigen is undetermined. Documented time point: cycle 4 day 1 (C4D1), after 5 to 7 weeks of nivolumab. Relapse after autologous stem cell transplantation occurred in every patient, and brentuximab vedotin exposure varied. This sample stems from a study of PD-1 blockade in classical Hodgkin lymphoma. Findings and caveats of the study: Diversity similar to that of newly diagnosed patients was seen at baseline in complete responders.

The repertoire was sequenced with immunoSEQ multiplex PCR; TCRdb's copy has only in-frame clones and lacks some. The sample holds roughly 64,000 clones, over 85% seen once. Germline loops: CDR1 SGHRS, CDR2 YFSETQ. The V end lost 4 bases, the J end lost 1 base, and 11 bases lay between the germline ends. The CDR3 sequence is 15 residues long. This TCR derives from a human donor with classical Hodgkin lymphoma. The chain is built from TRBV5-1 and TRBJ2-2; D assignment may be TRBD1 or TRBD2 (5 bases each). The sample was peripheral blood mononuclear cells (PBMCs), taken before the fourth cycle of nivolumab. The DNA of the CDR3 is TGCGCCAGCAGCGCCTATGGGGGGAACACCGGGGAGCTGTTTTTT. Encoded protein: CASSAYGGNTGELFF.